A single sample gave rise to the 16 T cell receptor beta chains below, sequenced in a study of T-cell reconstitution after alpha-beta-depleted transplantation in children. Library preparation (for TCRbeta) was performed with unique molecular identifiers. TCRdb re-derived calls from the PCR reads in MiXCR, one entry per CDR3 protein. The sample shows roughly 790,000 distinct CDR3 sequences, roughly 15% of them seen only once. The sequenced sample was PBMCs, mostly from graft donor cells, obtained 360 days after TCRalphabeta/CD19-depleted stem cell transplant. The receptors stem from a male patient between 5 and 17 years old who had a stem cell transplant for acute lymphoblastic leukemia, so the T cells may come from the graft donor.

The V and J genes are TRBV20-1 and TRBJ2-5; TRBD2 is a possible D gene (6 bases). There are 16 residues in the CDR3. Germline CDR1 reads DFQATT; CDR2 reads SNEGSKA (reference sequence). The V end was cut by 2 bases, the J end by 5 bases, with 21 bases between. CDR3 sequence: CSARNKGGGFRETQYF. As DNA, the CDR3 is TGCAGTGCTAGAAATAAGGGAGGCGGGTTCCGGGAGACCCAGTACTTC.

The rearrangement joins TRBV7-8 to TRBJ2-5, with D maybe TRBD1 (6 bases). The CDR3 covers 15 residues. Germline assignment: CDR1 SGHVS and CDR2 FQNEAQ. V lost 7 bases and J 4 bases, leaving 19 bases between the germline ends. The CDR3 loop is CASIEYRARGETQYF. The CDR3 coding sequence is TGTGCCAGCATAGAATACAGGGCCCGGGGAGAGACCCAGTACTTC.

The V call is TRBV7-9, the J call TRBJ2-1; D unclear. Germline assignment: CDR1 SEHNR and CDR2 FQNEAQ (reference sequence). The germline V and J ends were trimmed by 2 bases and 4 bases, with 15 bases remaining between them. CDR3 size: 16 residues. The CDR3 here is CASSLSGFSPYNEQFF. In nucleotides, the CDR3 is TGTGCCAGCAGCTTATCGGGCTTTTCCCCGTACAATGAGCAGTTCTTC.

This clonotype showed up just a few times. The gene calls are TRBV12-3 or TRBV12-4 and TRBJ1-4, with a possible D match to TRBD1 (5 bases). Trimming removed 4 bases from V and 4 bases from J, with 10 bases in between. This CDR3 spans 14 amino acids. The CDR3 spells CASSSGLLNEKLFF. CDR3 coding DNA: TGTGCCAGCAGTTCGGGACTACTTAATGAAAAACTGTTTTTT.

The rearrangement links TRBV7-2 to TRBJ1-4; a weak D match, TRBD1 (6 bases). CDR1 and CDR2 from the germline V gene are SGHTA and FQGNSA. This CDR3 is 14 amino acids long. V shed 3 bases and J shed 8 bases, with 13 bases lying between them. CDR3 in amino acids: CASSFVGGREKLFF. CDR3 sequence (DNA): TGTGCCAGCAGCTTTGTAGGGGGTCGCGAAAAACTGTTTTTT.

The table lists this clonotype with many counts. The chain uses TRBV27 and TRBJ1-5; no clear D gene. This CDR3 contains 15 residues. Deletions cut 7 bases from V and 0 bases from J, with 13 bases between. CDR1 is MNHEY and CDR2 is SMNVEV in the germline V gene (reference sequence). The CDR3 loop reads CASNIDRISNQPQHF. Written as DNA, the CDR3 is TGTGCCAGCAACATTGACCGAATTAGCAATCAGCCCCAGCATTTT.

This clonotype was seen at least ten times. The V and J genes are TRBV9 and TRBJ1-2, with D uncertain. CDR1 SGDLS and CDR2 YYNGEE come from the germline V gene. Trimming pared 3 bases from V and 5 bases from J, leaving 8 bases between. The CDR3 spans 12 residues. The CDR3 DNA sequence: TGTGCCAGCAGCGCCTGGGAGTATGGCTACACCTTC. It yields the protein CASSAWEYGYTF.

The CDR3 loop is CASSVWTGGGNQPQHF. For the CDR3, the DNA is TGTGCCAGCAGTGTTTGGACAGGGGGCGGCAATCAGCCCCAGCATTTT. V is TRBV6-1 and J is TRBJ1-5; the match to TRBD1 covers 11 bases. There are 16 residues in the CDR3. V dropped 4 bases and J dropped 2; count of bases not matched to a gene: 4. Germline CDR1 reads MNHNS; CDR2 reads SASEGT.

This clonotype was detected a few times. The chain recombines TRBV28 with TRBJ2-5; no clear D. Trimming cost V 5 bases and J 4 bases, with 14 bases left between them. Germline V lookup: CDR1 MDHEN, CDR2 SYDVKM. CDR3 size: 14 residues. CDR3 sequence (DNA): TGTGCCAGCAGTCGACACCCAAAGCGAGAGACCCAGTACTTC. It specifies CASSRHPKRETQYF.

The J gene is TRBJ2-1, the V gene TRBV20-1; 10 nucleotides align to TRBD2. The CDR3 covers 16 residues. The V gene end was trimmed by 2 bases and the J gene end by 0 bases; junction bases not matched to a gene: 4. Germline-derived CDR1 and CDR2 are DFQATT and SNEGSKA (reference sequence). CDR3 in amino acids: CSARRTSGNSYNEQFF. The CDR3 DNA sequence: TGCAGTGCTAGACGCACTAGCGGGAACTCCTACAATGAGCAGTTCTTC.

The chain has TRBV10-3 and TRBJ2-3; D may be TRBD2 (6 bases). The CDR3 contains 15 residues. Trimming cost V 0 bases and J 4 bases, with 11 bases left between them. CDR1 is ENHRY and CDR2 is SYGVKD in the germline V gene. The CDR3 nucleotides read TGTGCCATCAGTGAGTCGTCGGGAGAGGCAGATACGCAGTATTTT. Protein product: CAISESSGEADTQYF.

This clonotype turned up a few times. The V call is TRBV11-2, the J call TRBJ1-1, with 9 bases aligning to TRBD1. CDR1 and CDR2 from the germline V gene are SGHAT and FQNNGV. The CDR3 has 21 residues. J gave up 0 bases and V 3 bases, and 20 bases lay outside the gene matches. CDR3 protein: CASSFHFGTGSVRSLNTEAFF. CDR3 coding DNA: TGTGCCAGCAGCTTTCATTTCGGGACAGGGAGTGTTCGGAGCCTGAACACTGAAGCTTTCTTT. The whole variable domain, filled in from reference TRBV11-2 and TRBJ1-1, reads EAGVAQSPRYKIIEKRQSVAFWCNPISGHATLYWYQQILGQGPKLLIQFQNNGVVDDSQLPKDRFSAERLKGVDSTLKIQPAKLEDSAVYLCASSFHFGTGSVRSLNTEAFFGQGTRLTVV.

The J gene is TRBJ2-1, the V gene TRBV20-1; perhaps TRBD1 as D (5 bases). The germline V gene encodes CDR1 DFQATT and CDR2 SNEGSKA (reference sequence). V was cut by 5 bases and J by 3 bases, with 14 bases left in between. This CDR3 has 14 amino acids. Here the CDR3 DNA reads TGCAGTGCTGAAGCACAGGCGGTCTACAATGAGCAGTTCTTC. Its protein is CSAEAQAVYNEQFF.

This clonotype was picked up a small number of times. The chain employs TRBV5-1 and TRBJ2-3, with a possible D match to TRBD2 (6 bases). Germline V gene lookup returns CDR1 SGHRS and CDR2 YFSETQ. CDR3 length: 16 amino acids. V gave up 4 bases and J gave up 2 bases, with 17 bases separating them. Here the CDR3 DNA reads TGCGCCAGCAGCGTGATTCCGGGACTCAACACAGATACGCAGTATTTT. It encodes CASSVIPGLNTDTQYF.

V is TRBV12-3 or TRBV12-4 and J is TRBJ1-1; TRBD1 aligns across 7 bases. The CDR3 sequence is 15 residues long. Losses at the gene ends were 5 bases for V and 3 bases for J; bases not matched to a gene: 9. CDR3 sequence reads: CASSPETGLDTEAFF. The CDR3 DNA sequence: TGTGCCAGCAGTCCAGAGACAGGGTTGGACACTGAAGCTTTCTTT.

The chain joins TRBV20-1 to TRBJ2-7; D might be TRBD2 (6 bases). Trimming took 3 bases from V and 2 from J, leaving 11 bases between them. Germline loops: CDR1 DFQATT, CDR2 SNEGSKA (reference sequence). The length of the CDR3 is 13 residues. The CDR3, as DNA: TGCAGTGCTAGCCGGGAGAACACCTACGAGCAGTACTTC. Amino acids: CSASRENTYEQYF.